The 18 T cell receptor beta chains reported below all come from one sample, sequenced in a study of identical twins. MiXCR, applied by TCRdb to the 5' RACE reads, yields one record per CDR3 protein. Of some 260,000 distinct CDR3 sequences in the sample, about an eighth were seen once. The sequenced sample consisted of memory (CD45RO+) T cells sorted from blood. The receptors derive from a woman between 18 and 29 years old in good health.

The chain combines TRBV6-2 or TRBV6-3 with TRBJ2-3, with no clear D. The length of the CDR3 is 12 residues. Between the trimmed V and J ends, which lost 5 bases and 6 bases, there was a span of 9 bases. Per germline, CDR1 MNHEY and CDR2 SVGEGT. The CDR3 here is CASSAFHDTQYF. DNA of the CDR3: TGTGCCAGCAGTGCTTTCCATGATACGCAGTATTTT.

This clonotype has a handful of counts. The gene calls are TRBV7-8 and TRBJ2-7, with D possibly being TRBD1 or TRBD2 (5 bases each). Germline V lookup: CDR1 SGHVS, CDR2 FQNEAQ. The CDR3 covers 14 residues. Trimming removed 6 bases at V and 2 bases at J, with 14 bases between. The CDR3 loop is CASRPREGPYEQYF. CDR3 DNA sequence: TGTGCCAGCAGACCCCGCGAGGGGCCCTACGAGCAGTACTTC.

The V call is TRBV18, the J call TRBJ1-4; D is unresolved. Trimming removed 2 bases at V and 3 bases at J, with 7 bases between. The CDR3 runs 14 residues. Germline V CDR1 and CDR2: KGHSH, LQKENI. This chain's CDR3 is CASSPSQPNEKLFF. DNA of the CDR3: TGTGCCAGCTCACCAAGTCAGCCTAATGAAAAACTGTTTTTT. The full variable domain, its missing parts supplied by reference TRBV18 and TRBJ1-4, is NAGVMQNPRHLVRRRGQEARLRCSPMKGHSHVYWYRQLPEEGLKFMVYLQKENIIDESGMPKERFSAEFPKEGPSILRIQQVVRGDSAAYFCASSPSQPNEKLFFGSGTQLSVL.

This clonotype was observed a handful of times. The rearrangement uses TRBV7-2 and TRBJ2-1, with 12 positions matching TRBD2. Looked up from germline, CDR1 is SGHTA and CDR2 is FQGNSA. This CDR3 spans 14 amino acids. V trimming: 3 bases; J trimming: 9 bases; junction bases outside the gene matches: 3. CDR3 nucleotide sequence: TGTGCCAGCAGCTTGACTAGCGGGAGAGGTGAGCAGTTCTTC. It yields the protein CASSLTSGRGEQFF.

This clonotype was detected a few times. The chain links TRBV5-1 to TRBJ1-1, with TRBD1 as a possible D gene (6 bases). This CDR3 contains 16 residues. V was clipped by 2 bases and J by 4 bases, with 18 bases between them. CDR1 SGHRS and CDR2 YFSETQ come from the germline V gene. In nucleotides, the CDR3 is TGCGCCAGCAGCTTAGGGGTTGGGGGGCTCAGCACTGAAGCTTTCTTT. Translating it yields CASSLGVGGLSTEAFF.

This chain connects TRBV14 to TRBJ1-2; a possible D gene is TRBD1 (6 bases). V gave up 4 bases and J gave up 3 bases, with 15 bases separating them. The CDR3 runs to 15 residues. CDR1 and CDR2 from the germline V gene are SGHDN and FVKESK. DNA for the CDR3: TGTGCCAGCAGCCTCGGAGAGACAGGCTACTATGGCTACACCTTC. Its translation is CASSLGETGYYGYTF.

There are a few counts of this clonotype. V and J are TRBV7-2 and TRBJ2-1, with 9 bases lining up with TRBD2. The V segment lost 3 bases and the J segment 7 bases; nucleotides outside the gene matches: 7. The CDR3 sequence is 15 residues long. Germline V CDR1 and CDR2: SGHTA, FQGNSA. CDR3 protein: CASSLGLAVLNEQFF. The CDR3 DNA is TGTGCCAGCAGCTTGGGACTAGCCGTATTGAATGAGCAGTTCTTC.

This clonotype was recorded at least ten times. The CDR3 is CASTSSGERESYNEQFF. DNA for the CDR3: TGTGCCAGCACCTCATCAGGGGAGCGGGAGTCCTACAATGAGCAGTTCTTC. The chain combines TRBV28 with TRBJ2-1; 8 nucleotides align to TRBD2. From germline, CDR1 is MDHEN and CDR2 SYDVKM. This CDR3 is 17 amino acids long. Trimming at V came to 7 bases and at J to 1 base, leaving 12 bases not matched to a gene.

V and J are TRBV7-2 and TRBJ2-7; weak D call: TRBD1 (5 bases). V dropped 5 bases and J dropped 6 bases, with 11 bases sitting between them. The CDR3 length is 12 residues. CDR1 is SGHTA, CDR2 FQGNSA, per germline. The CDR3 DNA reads TGTGCCAGCAGCGCAGGGTTGGGCGAGCAGTACTTC. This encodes CASSAGLGEQYF.

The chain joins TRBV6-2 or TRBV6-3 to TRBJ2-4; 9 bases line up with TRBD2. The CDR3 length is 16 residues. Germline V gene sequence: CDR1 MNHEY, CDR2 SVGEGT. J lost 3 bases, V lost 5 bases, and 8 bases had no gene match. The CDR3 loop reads CASSPRLAAGKNIQYF. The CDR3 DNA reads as TGTGCCAGCAGTCCGAGACTAGCGGCTGGCAAAAACATTCAGTACTTC.

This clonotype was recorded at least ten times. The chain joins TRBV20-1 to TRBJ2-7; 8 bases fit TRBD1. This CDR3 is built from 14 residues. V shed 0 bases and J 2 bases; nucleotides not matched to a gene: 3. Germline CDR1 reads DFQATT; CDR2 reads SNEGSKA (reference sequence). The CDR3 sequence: CSAREQGQAYEQYF. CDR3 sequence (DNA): TGCAGTGCTAGAGAGCAGGGACAGGCCTACGAGCAGTACTTC.

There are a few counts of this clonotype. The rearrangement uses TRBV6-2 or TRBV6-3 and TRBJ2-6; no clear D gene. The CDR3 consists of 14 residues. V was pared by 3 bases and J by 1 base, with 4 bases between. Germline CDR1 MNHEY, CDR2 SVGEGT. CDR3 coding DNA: TGTGCCAGCAGTTATGGATCTGGGGCCAACGTCCTGACTTTC. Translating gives CASSYGSGANVLTF.

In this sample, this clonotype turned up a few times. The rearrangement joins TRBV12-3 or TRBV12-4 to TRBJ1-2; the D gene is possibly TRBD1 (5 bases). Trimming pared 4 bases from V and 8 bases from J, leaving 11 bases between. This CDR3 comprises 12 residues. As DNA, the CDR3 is TGTGCCAGCAGTTCCGGGGCCGTGGGCTACACCTTC. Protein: CASSSGAVGYTF.

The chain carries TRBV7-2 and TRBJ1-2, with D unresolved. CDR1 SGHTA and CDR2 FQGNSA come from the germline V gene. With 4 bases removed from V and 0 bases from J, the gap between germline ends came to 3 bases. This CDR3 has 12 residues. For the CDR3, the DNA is TGTGCCAGCAGCTGGGCTAACTATGGCTACACCTTC. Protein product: CASSWANYGYTF.

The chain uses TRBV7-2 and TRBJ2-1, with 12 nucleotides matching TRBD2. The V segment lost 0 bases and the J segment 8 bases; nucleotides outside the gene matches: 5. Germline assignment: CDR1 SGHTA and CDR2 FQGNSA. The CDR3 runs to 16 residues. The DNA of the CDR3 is TGTGCCAGCAGCTTAGCAGGGCTAGCGGGAGGGCATGAGCAGTTCTTC. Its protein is CASSLAGLAGGHEQFF.

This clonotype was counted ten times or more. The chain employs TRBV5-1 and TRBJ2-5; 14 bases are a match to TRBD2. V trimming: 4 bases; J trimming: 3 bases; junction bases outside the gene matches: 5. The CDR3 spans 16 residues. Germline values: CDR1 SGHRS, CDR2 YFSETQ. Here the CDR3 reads CASSSRGLAGEETQYF. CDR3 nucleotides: TGCGCCAGCAGCAGTCGGGGACTAGCGGGAGAAGAGACCCAGTACTTC.

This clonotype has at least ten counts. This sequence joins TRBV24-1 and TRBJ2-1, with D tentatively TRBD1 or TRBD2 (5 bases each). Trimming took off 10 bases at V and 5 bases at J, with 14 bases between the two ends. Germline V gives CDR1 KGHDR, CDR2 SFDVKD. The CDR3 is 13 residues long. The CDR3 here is CATGTPGHNEQFF. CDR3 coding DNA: TGTGCCACTGGGACCCCCGGGCACAATGAGCAGTTCTTC.

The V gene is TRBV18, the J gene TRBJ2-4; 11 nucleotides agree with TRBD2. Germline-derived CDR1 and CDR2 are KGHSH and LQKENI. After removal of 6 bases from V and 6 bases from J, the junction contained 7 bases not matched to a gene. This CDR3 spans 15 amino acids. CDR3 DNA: TGTGCCAGCTCTGATAGCGGGAGGGCGAGAAACATTCAGTACTTC. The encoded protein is CASSDSGRARNIQYF. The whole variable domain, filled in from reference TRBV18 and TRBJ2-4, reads NAGVMQNPRHLVRRRGQEARLRCSPMKGHSHVYWYRQLPEEGLKFMVYLQKENIIDESGMPKERFSAEFPKEGPSILRIQQVVRGDSAAYFCASSDSGRARNIQYFGAGTRLSVL.